The sample holds a few counts of the clone carrying this T cell receptor beta chain. The missing conserved phenylalanine or tryptophan at the end of this CDR3 makes a read error likely. TCRdb re-called the 5' RACE reads with MiXCR, one entry per CDR3 protein. Among about 54,000 distinct CDR3 sequences listed, 17% were seen once. The germline V gene encodes CDR1 SGHTA and CDR2 FQGTGA. There are 14 residues in the CDR3. V shed 5 bases, J shed 4 bases, and the junction held 7 bases outside the gene matches. The V and J genes are TRBV7-3 and TRBJ2-7; 8 nucleotides line up with TRBD1. Sequencing input: naive CD4+ T cells sorted from blood. Documented subset: naive CD4+ T cells, CD4+CD45RA+CD25-. This receptor was obtained from a female donor with breast cancer. CDR3 in amino acids: CASSAGTGPYEQYL. The CDR3 DNA sequence: TGTGCCAGCAGCGCCGGGACAGGTCCTTACGAGCAGTACCTC.